This entry concerns a single T cell receptor beta chain. The sample comes from a study of T cell responses to AZD1222 COVID-19 vaccine. Here immunoSEQ multiplex PCR was the method, and the copy in TCRdb shows in-frame clones only, minus some. Altogether 85,000 to 130,000 clones are present, around nine tenths being singletons, with the ten largest covering more than 8%. V dropped 1 base and J dropped 1 base, with 2 bases sitting between them. Per germline, CDR1 SGHTA and CDR2 FQGNSA. This CDR3 comprises 14 residues. This receptor was taken from an adult in good health. The starting material was peripheral blood, obtained on day 0 of AZD1222 vaccination. The chain joins TRBV7-2 to TRBJ2-6; no clear D gene. In DNA form, the CDR3 reads TGTGCCAGCAGCTTAGGGTCTGGGGCCAACGTCCTGACTTTC. Amino acid sequence: CASSLGSGANVLTF.